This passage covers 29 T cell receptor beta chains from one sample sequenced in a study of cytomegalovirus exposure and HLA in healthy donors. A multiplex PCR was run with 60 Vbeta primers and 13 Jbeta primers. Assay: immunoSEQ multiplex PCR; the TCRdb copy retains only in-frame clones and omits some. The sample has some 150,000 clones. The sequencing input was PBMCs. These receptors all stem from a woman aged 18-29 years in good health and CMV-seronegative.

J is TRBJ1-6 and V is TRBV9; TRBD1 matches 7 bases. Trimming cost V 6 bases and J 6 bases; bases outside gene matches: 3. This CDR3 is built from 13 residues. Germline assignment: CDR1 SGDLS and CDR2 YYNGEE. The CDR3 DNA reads TGTGCCAGCAATCGGGACAGTAATTCACCCCTCCACTTT. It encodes CASNRDSNSPLHF.

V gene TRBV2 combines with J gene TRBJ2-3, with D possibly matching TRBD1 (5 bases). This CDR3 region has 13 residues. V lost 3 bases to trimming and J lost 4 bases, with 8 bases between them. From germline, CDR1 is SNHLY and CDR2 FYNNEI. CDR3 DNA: TGTGCCAGCAGTGACATGGGGCCAGATACGCAGTATTTT. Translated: CASSDMGPDTQYF.

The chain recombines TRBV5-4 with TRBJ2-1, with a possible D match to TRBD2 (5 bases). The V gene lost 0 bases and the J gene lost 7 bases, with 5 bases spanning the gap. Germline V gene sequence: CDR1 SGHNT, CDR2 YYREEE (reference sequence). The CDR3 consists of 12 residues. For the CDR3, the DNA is TGTGCCAGCAGCTTGGGGGAGAATGAGCAGTTCTTC. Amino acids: CASSLGENEQFF.

The DNA of the CDR3 is TGTGCCAGTAGCCGCGGAGGGGTGAACACCGGGGAGCTGTTTTTT. Its translation is CASSRGGVNTGELFF. This chain links TRBV19 with TRBJ2-2; a weak D match, TRBD2 (6 bases). The V end was cut by 6 bases, the J end by 1 base, with 12 bases between. This CDR3 has 15 amino acids. The V gene's germline CDR1 is LNHDA and CDR2 SQIVND (reference sequence).

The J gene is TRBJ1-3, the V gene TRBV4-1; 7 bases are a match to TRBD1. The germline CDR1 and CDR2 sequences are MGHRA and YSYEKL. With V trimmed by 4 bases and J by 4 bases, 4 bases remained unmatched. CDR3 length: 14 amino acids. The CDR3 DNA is TGCGCCAGCAGCCCGAAGGACAGGGGAAACACCATATATTTT. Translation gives CASSPKDRGNTIYF.

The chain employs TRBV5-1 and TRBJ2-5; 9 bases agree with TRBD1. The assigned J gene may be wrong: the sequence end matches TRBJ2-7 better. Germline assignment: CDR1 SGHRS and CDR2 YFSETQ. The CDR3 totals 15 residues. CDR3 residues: CASSPGTGIDYEQYF. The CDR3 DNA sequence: TGCGCCAGCAGCCCCGGGACAGGGATCGACTACGAGCAGTACTTC.

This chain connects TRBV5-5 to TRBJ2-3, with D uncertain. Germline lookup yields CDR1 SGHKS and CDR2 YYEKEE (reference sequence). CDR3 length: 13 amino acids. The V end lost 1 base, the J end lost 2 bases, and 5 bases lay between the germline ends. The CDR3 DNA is TGTGCCAGCAGCTTGATCCTCACAGATACGCAGTATTTT. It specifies CASSLILTDTQYF. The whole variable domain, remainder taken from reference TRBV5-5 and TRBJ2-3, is DAGVTQSPTHLIKTRGQQVTLRCSPISGHKSVSWYQQVLGQGPQFIFQYYEKEERGRGNFPDRFSARQFPNYSSELNVNALLLGDSALYLCASSLILTDTQYFGPGTRLTVL.

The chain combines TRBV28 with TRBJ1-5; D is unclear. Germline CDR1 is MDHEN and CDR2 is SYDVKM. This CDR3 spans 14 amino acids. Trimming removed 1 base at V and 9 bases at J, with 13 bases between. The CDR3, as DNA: TGTGCCAGCAGTTTATTCCAAGACATGTGGCCCCAGCATTTT. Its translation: CASSLFQDMWPQHF.

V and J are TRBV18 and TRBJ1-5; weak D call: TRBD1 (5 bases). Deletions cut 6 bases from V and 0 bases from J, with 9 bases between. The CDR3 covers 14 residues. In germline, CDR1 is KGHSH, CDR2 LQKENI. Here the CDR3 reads CASSRDFSNQPQHF. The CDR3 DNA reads TGTGCCAGCTCTCGGGACTTTAGCAATCAGCCCCAGCATTTT.

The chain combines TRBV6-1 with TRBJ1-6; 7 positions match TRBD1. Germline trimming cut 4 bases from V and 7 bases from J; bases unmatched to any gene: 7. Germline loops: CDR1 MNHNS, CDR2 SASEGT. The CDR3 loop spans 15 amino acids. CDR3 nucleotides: TGTGCCAGCAGTGCAACCGGGACAGCCAATTCACCCCTCCACTTT. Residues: CASSATGTANSPLHF.

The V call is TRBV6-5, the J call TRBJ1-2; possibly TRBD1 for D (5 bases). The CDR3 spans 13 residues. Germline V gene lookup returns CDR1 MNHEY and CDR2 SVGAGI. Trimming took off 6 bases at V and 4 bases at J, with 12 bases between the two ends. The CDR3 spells CASSQTDRYGYTF. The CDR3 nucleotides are TGTGCCAGCAGCCAGACAGACCGCTATGGCTACACCTTC.

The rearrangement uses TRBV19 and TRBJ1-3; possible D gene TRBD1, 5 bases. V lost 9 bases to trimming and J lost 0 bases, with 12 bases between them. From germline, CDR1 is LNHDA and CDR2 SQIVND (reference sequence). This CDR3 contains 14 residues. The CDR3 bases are TGTGCCAGCAGGGAGGGGCACTCTGGAAACACCATATATTTT. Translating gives CASREGHSGNTIYF.

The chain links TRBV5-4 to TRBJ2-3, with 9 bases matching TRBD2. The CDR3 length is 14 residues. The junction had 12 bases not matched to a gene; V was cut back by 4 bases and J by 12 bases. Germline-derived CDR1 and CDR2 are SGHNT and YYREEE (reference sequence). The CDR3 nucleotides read TGTGCCAGCAGCATGACGTCCGGGACTAGCCTTCAGTATTTT. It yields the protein CASSMTSGTSLQYF.

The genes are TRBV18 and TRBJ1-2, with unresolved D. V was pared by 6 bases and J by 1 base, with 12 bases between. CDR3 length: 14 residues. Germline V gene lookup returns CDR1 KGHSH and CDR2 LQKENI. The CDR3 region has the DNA TGTGCCAGCTCGCTAGACCTACTTAACTATGGCTACACCTTC. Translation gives CASSLDLLNYGYTF. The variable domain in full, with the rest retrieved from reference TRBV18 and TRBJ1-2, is NAGVMQNPRHLVRRRGQEARLRCSPMKGHSHVYWYRQLPEEGLKFMVYLQKENIIDESGMPKERFSAEFPKEGPSILRIQQVVRGDSAAYFCASSLDLLNYGYTFGSGTRLTVV.

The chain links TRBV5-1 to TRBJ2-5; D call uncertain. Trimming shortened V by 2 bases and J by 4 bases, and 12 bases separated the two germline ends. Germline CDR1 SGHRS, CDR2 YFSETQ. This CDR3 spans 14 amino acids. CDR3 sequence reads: CASSFGEVGETQYF. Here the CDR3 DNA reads TGCGCCAGCAGCTTCGGCGAGGTCGGAGAGACCCAGTACTTC. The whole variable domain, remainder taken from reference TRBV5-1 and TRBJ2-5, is KAGVTQTPRYLIKTRGQQVTLSCSPISGHRSVSWYQQTPGQGLQFLFEYFSETQRNKGNFPGRFSGRQFSNSRSEMNVSTLELGDSALYLCASSFGEVGETQYFGPGTRLLVL.

The CDR3 nucleotides are TGTGCCAGCAGTGTTCAGGACAGGGTGGTCACCGGGGAGCTGTTTTTT. This encodes CASSVQDRVVTGELFF. This rearrangement joins TRBV6-1 to TRBJ2-2; 8 nucleotides agree with TRBD1. V shed 4 bases and J 4 bases; nucleotides not matched to a gene: 8. This CDR3 has 16 amino acids. Germline CDR1 is MNHNS and CDR2 is SASEGT.

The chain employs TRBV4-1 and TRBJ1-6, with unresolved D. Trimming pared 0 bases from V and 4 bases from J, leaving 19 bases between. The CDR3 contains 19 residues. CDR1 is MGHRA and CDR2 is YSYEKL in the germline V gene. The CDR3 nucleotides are TGCGCCAGCAGCCAAGAAGCCCCAGTAGCCGGAAGATATAATTCACCCCTCCACTTT. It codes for CASSQEAPVAGRYNSPLHF.

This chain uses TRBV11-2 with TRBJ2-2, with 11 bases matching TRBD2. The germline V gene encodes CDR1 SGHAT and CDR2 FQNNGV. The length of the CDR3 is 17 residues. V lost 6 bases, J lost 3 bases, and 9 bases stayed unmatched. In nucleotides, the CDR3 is TGTGCCAGCAGTCCAAAGTATAGCGGGAGGGACACCGGGGAGCTGTTTTTT. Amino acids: CASSPKYSGRDTGELFF.

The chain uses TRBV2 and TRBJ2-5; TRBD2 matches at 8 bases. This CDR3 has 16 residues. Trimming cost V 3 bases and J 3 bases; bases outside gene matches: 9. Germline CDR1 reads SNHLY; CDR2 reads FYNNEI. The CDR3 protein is CASSDRNGRGEETQYF. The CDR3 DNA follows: TGTGCCAGCAGTGATCGGAACGGGAGGGGCGAAGAGACCCAGTACTTC.

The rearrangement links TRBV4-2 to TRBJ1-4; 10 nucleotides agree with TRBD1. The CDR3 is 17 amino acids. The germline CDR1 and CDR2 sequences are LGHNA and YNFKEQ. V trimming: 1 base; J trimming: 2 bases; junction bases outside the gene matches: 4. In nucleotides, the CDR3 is TGTGCCAGCAGCCAAGGACAGGGGGCCGCGACTAATGAAAAACTGTTTTTT. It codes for CASSQGQGAATNEKLFF.

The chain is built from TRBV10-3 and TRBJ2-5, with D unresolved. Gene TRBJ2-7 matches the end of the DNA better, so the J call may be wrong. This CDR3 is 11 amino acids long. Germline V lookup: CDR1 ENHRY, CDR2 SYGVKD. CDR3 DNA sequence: TGTGCCATCAGTGGAAACTACGAGCAGTACTTC. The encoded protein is CAISGNYEQYF.

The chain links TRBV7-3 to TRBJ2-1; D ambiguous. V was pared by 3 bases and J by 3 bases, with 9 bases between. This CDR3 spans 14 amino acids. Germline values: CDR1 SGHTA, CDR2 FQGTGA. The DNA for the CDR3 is TGTGCCAGCAGCTTTACCCCCAGCTACAATGAGCAGTTCTTC. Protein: CASSFTPSYNEQFF.

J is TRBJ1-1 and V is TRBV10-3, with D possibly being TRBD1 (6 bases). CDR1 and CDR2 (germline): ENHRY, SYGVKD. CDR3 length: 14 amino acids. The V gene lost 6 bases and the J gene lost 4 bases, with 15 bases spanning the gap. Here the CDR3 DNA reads TGTGCCATCAGGAAGGACAGAGGCAGCACTGAAGCTTTCTTT. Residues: CAIRKDRGSTEAFF.

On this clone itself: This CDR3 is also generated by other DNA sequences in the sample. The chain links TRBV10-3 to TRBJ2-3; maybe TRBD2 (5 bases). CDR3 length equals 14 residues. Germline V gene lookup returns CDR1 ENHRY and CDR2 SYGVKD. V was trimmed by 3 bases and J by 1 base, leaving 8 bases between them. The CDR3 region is CAISEEGGTDTQYF. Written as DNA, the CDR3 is TGTGCCATCAGTGAAGAGGGAGGCACAGATACGCAGTATTTT.

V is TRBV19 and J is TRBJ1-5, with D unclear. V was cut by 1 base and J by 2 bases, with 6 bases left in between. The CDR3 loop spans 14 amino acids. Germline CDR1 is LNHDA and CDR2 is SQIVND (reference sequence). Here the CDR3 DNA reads TGTGCCAGTAGTATAGTGGCACGCAATCAGCCCCAGCATTTT. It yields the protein CASSIVARNQPQHF.

CDR3 coding DNA: TGTGCCAGCAGCTTATCGGACAATGAGCAGTTCTTC. Translation: CASSLSDNEQFF. This chain joins TRBV7-9 and TRBJ2-1; D remains ambiguous. CDR1 is SEHNR and CDR2 is FQNEAQ in the germline V gene (reference sequence). The length of the CDR3 is 12 residues. V was cut by 2 bases and J by 5 bases, with 4 bases left in between.

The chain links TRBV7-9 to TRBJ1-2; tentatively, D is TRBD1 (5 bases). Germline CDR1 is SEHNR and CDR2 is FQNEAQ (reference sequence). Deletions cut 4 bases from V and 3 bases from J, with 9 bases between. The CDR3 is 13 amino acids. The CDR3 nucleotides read TGTGCCAGCAGCTCGGGGGGTTACTATGGCTACACCTTC. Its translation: CASSSGGYYGYTF.

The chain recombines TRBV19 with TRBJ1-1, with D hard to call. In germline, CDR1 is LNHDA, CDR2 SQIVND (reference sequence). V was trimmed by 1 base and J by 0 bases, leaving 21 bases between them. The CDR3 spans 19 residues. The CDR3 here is CASSIGGSLHLSLNTEAFF. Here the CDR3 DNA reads TGTGCCAGTAGTATAGGCGGGTCCCTCCACTTGAGTCTGAACACTGAAGCTTTCTTT.

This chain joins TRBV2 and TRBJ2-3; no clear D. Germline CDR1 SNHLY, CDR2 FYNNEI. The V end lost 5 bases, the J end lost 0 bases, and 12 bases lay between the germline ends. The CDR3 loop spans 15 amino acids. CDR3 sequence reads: CASSSNSGSTDTQYF. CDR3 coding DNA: TGTGCCAGCAGTTCCAACTCTGGTAGCACAGATACGCAGTATTTT.